These T cell receptor beta chains were read from a single sample in a study of CD8 T cells in Susac syndrome. In TCRdb, the immunoSEQ multiplex PCR reads were re-called with MiXCR into one record per CDR3 protein. Of 140,000 or so distinct CDR3 sequences in the sample, 90% to 95% were seen once. Input material: CD4+ T cells from PBMCs. All receptors derive from a human donor with multiple sclerosis. Both conserved end residues are part of each CDR3. Each record gives: V gene, D gene, clone size, J gene, CDR3 protein, CDR3 DNA. D genes are given only for firm matches. For some rows the clone size is stated as once, few or many, or as a class when expanded; others skip it.

V gene: TRBV29-1; D gene: NA; clone size: NA; J gene: TRBJ2-5; CDR3 protein: CSAFKWESETQYF; CDR3 DNA: TGCAGCGCCTTTAAGTGGGAATCAGAGACCCAGTACTTC
V gene: TRBV4-3; D gene: TRBD1; clone size: NA; J gene: TRBJ2-7; CDR3 protein: CASSQRTGDLEQYF; CDR3 DNA: TGCGCCAGCAGCCAACGGACAGGGGACCTCGAGCAGTACTTC
V gene: TRBV9; D gene: TRBD2; clone size: NA; J gene: TRBJ2-7; CDR3 protein: CASSVQPGLEGEQYF; CDR3 DNA: TGTGCCAGCAGCGTCCAACCGGGACTAGAGGGCGAGCAGTACTTC
V gene: TRBV21-1; D gene: NA; clone size: NA; J gene: TRBJ2-7; CDR3 protein: CASSNTGGPRREQYF; CDR3 DNA: TGTGCCAGCAGCAATACCGGGGGGCCCCGGAGGGAGCAGTACTTC
V gene: TRBV19; D gene: NA; clone size: NA; J gene: TRBJ1-3; CDR3 protein: CASSTTGLSGNTIYF; CDR3 DNA: TGTGCCAGTAGTACCACAGGGCTCTCTGGAAACACCATATATTTT
V gene: TRBV4-1; D gene: NA; clone size: NA; J gene: TRBJ1-2; CDR3 protein: CASSQEQGPNYGYTF; CDR3 DNA: TGCGCCAGCAGCCAAGAACAGGGACCTAACTATGGCTACACCTTC
V gene: TRBV7-2; D gene: NA; clone size: NA; J gene: TRBJ2-4; CDR3 protein: CASSFRGTDLKNIQYF; CDR3 DNA: TGTGCCAGCAGCTTTCGGGGTACGGACCTCAAAAACATTCAGTACTTC
V gene: TRBV6-5; D gene: NA; clone size: NA; J gene: TRBJ1-1; CDR3 protein: CASTPLGGWNTEAFF; CDR3 DNA: TGTGCCAGCACCCCGTTGGGGGGCTGGAACACTGAAGCTTTCTTT
V gene: TRBV20-1; D gene: NA; clone size: NA; J gene: TRBJ1-5; CDR3 protein: CSASDTNQPQHF; CDR3 DNA: TGCAGTGCTAGTGACACGAATCAGCCCCAGCATTTT
V gene: TRBV5-6; D gene: TRBD1; clone size: once; J gene: TRBJ1-5; CDR3 protein: CASSLASAGGSLRSNQPQHF; CDR3 DNA: TGTGCCAGCAGCTTGGCCTCAGCAGGGGGCTCGCTACGTAGCAATCAGCCCCAGCATTTT
V gene: TRBV9; D gene: NA; clone size: NA; J gene: TRBJ1-4; CDR3 protein: CASSRAGDEKLFF; CDR3 DNA: TGTGCCAGCAGCAGGGCCGGGGATGAAAAACTGTTTTTT
V gene: TRBV5-4; D gene: NA; clone size: NA; J gene: TRBJ2-7; CDR3 protein: CASSLELGRVYF; CDR3 DNA: TGTGCCAGCAGCTTGGAATTGGGCAGGGTGTACTTC
V gene: TRBV12-3/TRBV12-4; D gene: TRBD2; clone size: NA; J gene: TRBJ2-2; CDR3 protein: CASTKRLAGGALFF; CDR3 DNA: TGTGCCAGCACCAAACGACTAGCAGGAGGTGCGCTGTTTTTT
V gene: TRBV5-1; D gene: TRBD2; clone size: NA; J gene: TRBJ2-1; CDR3 protein: CASSLDLAGRGDEQFF; CDR3 DNA: TGCGCCAGCAGCTTGGACCTAGCGGGAAGGGGCGATGAGCAGTTCTTC
V gene: TRBV28; D gene: TRBD1; clone size: NA; J gene: TRBJ2-1; CDR3 protein: CASREQGKGDNEQFF; CDR3 DNA: TGTGCCAGCAGGGAACAGGGGAAGGGGGACAATGAGCAGTTCTTC
V gene: TRBV20-1; D gene: NA; clone size: NA; J gene: TRBJ2-1; CDR3 protein: CSFHWNEQFF; CDR3 DNA: TGCAGTTTCCATTGGAATGAGCAGTTCTTC
V gene: TRBV23-1; D gene: TRBD1; clone size: few; J gene: TRBJ1-6; CDR3 protein: CASSHTDRTNSPLHF; CDR3 DNA: TGCGCCAGCAGTCATACGGACAGGACAAATTCACCCCTCCACTTT
V gene: TRBV24-1; D gene: TRBD1; clone size: NA; J gene: TRBJ2-2; CDR3 protein: CATSGSDRATGELFF; CDR3 DNA: TGTGCCACCAGTGGATCGGACAGGGCCACCGGGGAGCTGTTTTTT
V gene: TRBV29-1; D gene: NA; clone size: NA; J gene: TRBJ1-1; CDR3 protein: CSVSAASEAFF; CDR3 DNA: TGCAGCGTTTCTGCAGCCTCTGAAGCTTTCTTT
V gene: TRBV6-4; D gene: TRBD2; clone size: NA; J gene: TRBJ2-3; CDR3 protein: CASSDRGREADTQYF; CDR3 DNA: TGTGCCAGCAGTGATAGGGGACGGGAGGCAGATACGCAGTATTTT
V gene: TRBV7-9; D gene: NA; clone size: NA; J gene: TRBJ2-3; CDR3 protein: CASSLRGGYTDTQYF; CDR3 DNA: TGTGCCAGCAGCTTAAGGGGCGGTTACACAGATACGCAGTATTTT
V gene: TRBV6-1; D gene: TRBD1; clone size: NA; J gene: TRBJ2-4; CDR3 protein: CASSVPGQGARDIQYF; CDR3 DNA: TGTGCCAGCAGTGTCCCGGGACAGGGGGCAAGAGACATTCAGTACTTC
V gene: TRBV6-1; D gene: NA; clone size: NA; J gene: TRBJ2-3; CDR3 protein: CASSWDPTDTQYF; CDR3 DNA: TGTGCCAGCAGTTGGGACCCCACAGATACGCAGTATTTT
V gene: TRBV28; D gene: NA; clone size: NA; J gene: TRBJ2-1; CDR3 protein: CASSGLYEQFF; CDR3 DNA: TGTGCCAGCAGTGGGCTATATGAGCAGTTCTTC
V gene: TRBV3-1; D gene: NA; clone size: NA; J gene: TRBJ2-3; CDR3 protein: CASSGLLGGSTDTQYF; CDR3 DNA: TGTGCCAGCAGCGGGCTACTGGGCGGGAGCACAGATACGCAGTATTTT
V gene: TRBV25-1; D gene: NA; clone size: NA; J gene: TRBJ1-2; CDR3 protein: CASSVGRGHGYTF; CDR3 DNA: TGTGCCAGCAGTGTCGGCAGGGGACATGGCTACACCTTC
V gene: TRBV7-9; D gene: NA; clone size: once; J gene: TRBJ2-7; CDR3 protein: CASSLVRALSGEQYF; CDR3 DNA: TGTGCCAGCAGCTTAGTTAGGGCGCTGAGTGGAGAGCAGTACTTC
V gene: TRBV20-1; D gene: NA; clone size: NA; J gene: TRBJ2-7; CDR3 protein: CSARITGSGLYEQYF; CDR3 DNA: TGCAGTGCTAGAATAACAGGGTCGGGGCTCTACGAGCAGTACTTC
V gene: TRBV9; D gene: TRBD1; clone size: NA; J gene: TRBJ2-1; CDR3 protein: CASSGQGGNEQFF; CDR3 DNA: TGTGCCAGCAGCGGACAGGGTGGCAATGAGCAGTTCTTC
V gene: TRBV7-2; D gene: NA; clone size: few; J gene: TRBJ2-3; CDR3 protein: CASSLGQLTDTQYF; CDR3 DNA: TGTGCCAGCAGCTTAGGGCAGCTCACAGATACGCAGTATTTT
V gene: TRBV20-1; D gene: TRBD1; clone size: NA; J gene: TRBJ2-5; CDR3 protein: CSAEQGSEETQYF; CDR3 DNA: TGCAGTGCTGAACAGGGGTCGGAAGAGACCCAGTACTTC
V gene: TRBV29-1; D gene: NA; clone size: NA; J gene: TRBJ1-1; CDR3 protein: CSVVVAGGTEAFF; CDR3 DNA: TGCAGCGTTGTGGTGGCTGGGGGCACTGAAGCTTTCTTT
V gene: TRBV19; D gene: NA; clone size: NA; J gene: TRBJ1-5; CDR3 protein: CASGDIRDQPQHF; CDR3 DNA: TGTGCCAGCGGGGACATCCGGGATCAGCCCCAGCATTTT
V gene: TRBV29-1; D gene: TRBD2; clone size: NA; J gene: TRBJ2-7; CDR3 protein: CSAEGREGRYEQYF; CDR3 DNA: TGCAGCGCCGAGGGGCGGGAGGGCCGCTACGAGCAGTACTTC
V gene: TRBV5-8; D gene: TRBD1; clone size: NA; J gene: TRBJ1-6; CDR3 protein: CASSPGQGRSYNSPLHF; CDR3 DNA: TGTGCCAGCAGCCCCGGACAGGGTCGGTCCTATAATTCACCCCTCCACTTT
V gene: TRBV19; D gene: NA; clone size: NA; J gene: TRBJ2-4; CDR3 protein: CASLNRGRGAKNIQYF; CDR3 DNA: TGTGCCAGTCTTAACCGGGGCCGGGGAGCCAAAAACATTCAGTACTTC
V gene: TRBV6-1; D gene: NA; clone size: once; J gene: TRBJ2-7; CDR3 protein: CASGDIHYEQYF; CDR3 DNA: TGTGCCAGCGGGGACATCCACTACGAGCAGTACTTC
V gene: TRBV20-1; D gene: TRBD1; clone size: NA; J gene: TRBJ2-7; CDR3 protein: CSASLRGQKQYF; CDR3 DNA: TGCAGTGCTAGCCTCAGGGGGCAGAAGCAGTACTTC
V gene: TRBV5-4; D gene: TRBD1; clone size: NA; J gene: TRBJ2-6; CDR3 protein: CASSRMTGSRSGANVLTF; CDR3 DNA: TGTGCCAGCAGCCGGATGACAGGGTCACGCTCTGGGGCCAACGTCCTGACTTTC
V gene: TRBV20-1; D gene: NA; clone size: NA; J gene: TRBJ2-7; CDR3 protein: CSATRDITYEQYF; CDR3 DNA: TGCAGTGCTACTCGGGACATAACCTACGAGCAGTACTTC
V gene: TRBV12-3/TRBV12-4; D gene: NA; clone size: once; J gene: TRBJ2-7; CDR3 protein: CASYRGPYYEQYF; CDR3 DNA: TGTGCCAGCTACCGAGGGCCCTACTACGAGCAGTACTTC
V gene: TRBV7-9; D gene: NA; clone size: NA; J gene: TRBJ2-5; CDR3 protein: CASSLNGLGETQYF; CDR3 DNA: TGTGCCAGCAGCTTGAACGGGCTCGGGGAGACCCAGTACTTC
V gene: TRBV5-6; D gene: NA; clone size: once; J gene: TRBJ2-7; CDR3 protein: CASTLLPTGDEQYF; CDR3 DNA: TGTGCCAGCACCCTGCTCCCTACGGGGGACGAGCAGTACTTC
V gene: TRBV7-9; D gene: NA; clone size: NA; J gene: TRBJ2-1; CDR3 protein: CASSLWARRFSSYNEQFF; CDR3 DNA: TGTGCCAGCAGCTTATGGGCACGGCGCTTTAGCTCCTACAATGAGCAGTTCTTC
V gene: TRBV7-9; D gene: NA; clone size: NA; J gene: TRBJ1-2; CDR3 protein: CASVLHSATYGYTF; CDR3 DNA: TGTGCCAGCGTACTGCACTCGGCCACCTATGGCTACACCTTC
V gene: TRBV9; D gene: NA; clone size: once; J gene: TRBJ2-3; CDR3 protein: CASSRKGGDTQYF; CDR3 DNA: TGTGCCAGCAGCCGCAAGGGTGGAGATACGCAGTATTTT
V gene: TRBV27; D gene: TRBD2; clone size: NA; J gene: TRBJ2-7; CDR3 protein: CASSPDLGRAQYF; CDR3 DNA: TGTGCCAGCAGTCCCGACCTCGGGAGGGCGCAGTACTTC
V gene: TRBV3-1; D gene: TRBD1; clone size: NA; J gene: TRBJ1-1; CDR3 protein: CASSQIGTARKGAEAFF; CDR3 DNA: TGTGCCAGCAGCCAGATAGGGACAGCAAGAAAGGGGGCTGAAGCTTTCTTT